This T cell receptor (beta chain) was sequenced in a study of a mutant IDH1 vaccine in newly diagnosed glioma. Study context: Treated patients had a mean age of around 40 years and a sex split that was around 62% male and roughly 38% female. Receipt of radiotherapy, temozolomide, or both preceded the study, and most received both. Overall study results and limits: Immune responses induced by the vaccine were seen in less than 95% of patients, spanning multiple MHC alleles.

The time point here: baseline, week 1 (first vaccination visit). Treatment indicated: pre-vaccination baseline after standard-of-care therapy. TCRdb's copy holds only in-frame clones and misses some; the assay was immunoSEQ multiplex PCR. Of fewer than 50,000 clones listed, 60% to 80% are singletons. As for this clone: The antigen remains undetermined.

The germline V gene has CDR1 ENHRY and CDR2 SYGVKD. Germline trimming cut 4 bases from V and 1 base from J; bases unmatched to any gene: 7. This CDR3 is 16 amino acids long. This chain uses TRBV10-3 with TRBJ2-5; 9 bases are a match to TRBD2. This material consisted of PBMCs, taken from a glioma patient treated with radiotherapy, temozolomide or both. The origin of this receptor is a man aged 40-50 years with glioma. Some clones in this sample may be carry-over from other donors' samples. In nucleotides, the CDR3 is TGTGCCATCAGTGTCGGGACTAGCTGGGGCCAAGAGACCCAGTACTTC. As protein: CAISVGTSWGQETQYF.